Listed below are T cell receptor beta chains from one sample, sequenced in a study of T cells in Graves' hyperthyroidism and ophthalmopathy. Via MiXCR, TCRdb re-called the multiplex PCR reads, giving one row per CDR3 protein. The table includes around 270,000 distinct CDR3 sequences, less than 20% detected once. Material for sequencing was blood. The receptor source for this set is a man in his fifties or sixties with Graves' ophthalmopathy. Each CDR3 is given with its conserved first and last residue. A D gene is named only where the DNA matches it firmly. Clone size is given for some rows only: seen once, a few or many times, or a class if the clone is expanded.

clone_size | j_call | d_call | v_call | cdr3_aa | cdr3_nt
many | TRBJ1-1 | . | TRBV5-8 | CASTFTVNTEAFF | TGTGCCAGCACCTTCACAGTGAACACTGAAGCTTTCTTT
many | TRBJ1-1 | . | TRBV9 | CASSINRVPGGEAFF | TGTGCCAGCAGCATTAACCGGGTCCCGGGCGGTGAAGCTTTCTTT
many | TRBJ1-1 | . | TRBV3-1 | CASSLRGAPQAFF | TGTGCCAGCAGTCTTAGAGGGGCCCCCCAGGCTTTCTTT
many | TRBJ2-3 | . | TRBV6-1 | CASSYRVGGDTDTQYF | TGTGCCAGCAGTTACAGGGTGGGAGGAGACACAGATACGCAGTATTTT
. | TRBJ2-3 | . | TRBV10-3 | CAISSGPQDTQYF | TGTGCCATCAGCTCAGGACCACAGGATACGCAGTATTTT
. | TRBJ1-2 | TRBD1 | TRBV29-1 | CSVSPWGQGAGNYGYTF | TGCAGCGTTAGCCCCTGGGGACAGGGGGCGGGTAACTATGGCTACACCTTC
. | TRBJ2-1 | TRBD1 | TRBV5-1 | CASSLEGTGTEQFF | TGCGCCAGCAGCTTGGAGGGGACAGGGACTGAGCAGTTCTTC
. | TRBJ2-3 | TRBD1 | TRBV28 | CASSVTGGRTDTQYF | TGTGCCAGCAGTGTTACAGGGGGCAGGACAGATACGCAGTATTTT
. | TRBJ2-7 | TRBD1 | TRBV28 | CASRPGQSHEQYF | TGTGCCAGCAGACCGGGACAGTCCCACGAGCAGTACTTC
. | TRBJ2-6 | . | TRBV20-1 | CSARAPTGKGSGANVLTF | TGCAGTGCTAGAGCCCCTACAGGGAAGGGTTCCGGGGCCAACGTCCTGACTTTC
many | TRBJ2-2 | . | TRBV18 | CASSPRTTGELFF | TGTGCCAGCTCGCCTAGAACCACCGGGGAGCTGTTTTTT
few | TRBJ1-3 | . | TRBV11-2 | CASSSEGSGNTIYF | TGTGCCAGCAGCTCTGAGGGGAGCGGAAACACCATATATTTT
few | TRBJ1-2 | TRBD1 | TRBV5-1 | CASSQTGEVDGYTF | TGCGCCAGCAGCCAGACAGGGGAGGTAGATGGCTACACCTTC
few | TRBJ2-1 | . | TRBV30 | CAWSRKRSYNEQFF | TGTGCCTGGAGTCGCAAGCGGAGCTACAATGAGCAGTTCTTC
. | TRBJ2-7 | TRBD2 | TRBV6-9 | CASSSGTSGRAYEQYF | TGTGCCAGCAGTTCGGGGACTAGCGGGAGGGCCTACGAGCAGTACTTC
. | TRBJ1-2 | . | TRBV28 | CASSFPTTTTVYGYTF | TGTGCCAGCAGTTTCCCCACGACTACAACAGTCTATGGCTACACCTTC
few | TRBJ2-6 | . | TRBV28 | CASTTRADGANVLTF | TGTGCCAGCACCACAAGAGCGGATGGGGCCAACGTCCTGACTTTC
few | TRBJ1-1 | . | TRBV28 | CASSFGAWGMNTEAFF | TGTGCCAGCAGTTTCGGGGCCTGGGGAATGAACACTGAAGCTTTCTTT
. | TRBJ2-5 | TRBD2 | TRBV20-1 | CSARTSGRGETQYF | TGCAGTGCTAGGACTAGCGGGAGGGGGGAGACCCAGTACTTC
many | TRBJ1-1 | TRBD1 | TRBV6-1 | CASSPGTGGLLPEAFF | TGTGCCAGCAGTCCCGGGACAGGGGGGCTCCTTCCTGAAGCTTTCTTT
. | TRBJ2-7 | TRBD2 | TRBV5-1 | CASTSGSTHEQYF | TGCGCCAGCACCAGCGGGAGTACCCACGAGCAGTACTTC
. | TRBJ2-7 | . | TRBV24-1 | CATSDLGEQYF | TGTGCCACCAGTGATTTGGGCGAGCAGTACTTC
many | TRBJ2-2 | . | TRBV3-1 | CASSQVVGTGELFF | TGTGCCAGCAGCCAAGTCGTTGGAACCGGGGAGCTGTTTTTT
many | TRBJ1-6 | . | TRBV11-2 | CASSRGGHVGNSPLHF | TGTGCCAGCAGCCGAGGTGGCCACGTGGGCAATTCACCCCTCCACTTT
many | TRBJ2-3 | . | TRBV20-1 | CSAAKAGPGLNTQYF | TGCAGTGCCGCCAAGGCGGGGCCGGGGTTGAATACGCAGTATTTT
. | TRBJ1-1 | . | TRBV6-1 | CASSEGDSYEAFF | TGTGCCAGCAGTGAAGGGGATTCCTATGAAGCTTTCTTT
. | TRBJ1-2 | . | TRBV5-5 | CASSSWGANYGYTF | TGTGCCAGCAGCTCCTGGGGGGCGAACTATGGCTACACCTTC
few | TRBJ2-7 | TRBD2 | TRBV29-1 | CSFAGGPHEQYF | TGCAGCTTCGCGGGAGGGCCCCACGAGCAGTACTTC
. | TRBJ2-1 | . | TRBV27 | CASSSYRENEQFF | TGTGCCAGCAGTTCATACAGGGAGAATGAGCAGTTCTTC
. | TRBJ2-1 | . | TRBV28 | CVSEDVPNEQFF | TGTGTCAGCGAAGACGTGCCTAATGAGCAGTTCTTC
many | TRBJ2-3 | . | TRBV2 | CASRPSRGGTDTQYF | TGTGCCAGCAGGCCGTCTAGGGGAGGCACAGATACGCAGTATTTT
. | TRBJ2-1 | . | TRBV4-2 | CASSQEEGGYNEQFF | TGTGCCAGCAGCCAAGAGGAGGGAGGCTACAATGAGCAGTTCTTC
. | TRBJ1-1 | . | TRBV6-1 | CASSEHRLNTEAFF | TGTGCCAGCAGTGAACACAGGTTGAACACTGAAGCTTTCTTT
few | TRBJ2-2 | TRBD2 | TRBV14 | CASSQDLLAGVAGELFF | TGTGCCAGCAGCCAAGACCTACTAGCGGGAGTGGCCGGGGAGCTGTTTTTT
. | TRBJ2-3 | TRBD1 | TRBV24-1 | CATSDVYRGATDTQYF | TGTGCCACCAGTGACGTATACAGGGGGGCCACAGATACGCAGTATTTT
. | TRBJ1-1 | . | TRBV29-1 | CSVRRQDNTEAFF | TGCAGCGTTCGTCGACAGGACAACACTGAAGCTTTCTTT
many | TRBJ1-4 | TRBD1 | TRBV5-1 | CASSSTGGNEKLFF | TGTGCCAGCAGTTCGACAGGGGGCAATGAAAAACTGTTTTTT
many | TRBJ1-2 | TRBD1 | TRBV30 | CAWSFLQGYDGYTF | TGTGCCTGGAGTTTCCTACAGGGGTACGATGGCTACACCTTC
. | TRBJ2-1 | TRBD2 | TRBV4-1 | CASSHLAGGYNEQFF | TGCGCCAGCAGCCACTTAGCGGGAGGGTACAATGAGCAGTTCTTC
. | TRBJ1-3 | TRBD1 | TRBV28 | CASRPDRAGNTIYF | TGTGCCAGCAGACCCGACAGGGCTGGAAACACCATATATTTT
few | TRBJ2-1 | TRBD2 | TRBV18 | CASSVTSGSTYNEQFF | TGTGCCAGCTCAGTGACTAGCGGGAGCACCTACAATGAGCAGTTCTTC
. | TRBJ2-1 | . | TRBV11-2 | CASSLETRHTEQFF | TGTGCCAGCAGCTTAGAGACTAGACACACTGAGCAGTTCTTC
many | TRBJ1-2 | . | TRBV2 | CASTESSGYTF | TGTGCCTCGACGGAATCGAGTGGCTACACCTTC
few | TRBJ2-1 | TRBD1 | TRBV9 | CASSAGDRGVSYNEQFF | TGTGCCAGCAGCGCTGGGGACAGGGGGGTCTCCTACAATGAGCAGTTCTTC
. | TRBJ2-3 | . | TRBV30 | CACETNSGASDTQYF | TGTGCCTGCGAGACCAACTCTGGGGCTTCCGATACGCAGTATTTT